This TCR beta chain was retrieved from a study of beta chain features in type 1 diabetes. Overall study results and limits: For patients, the naive, central memory and Treg TCRB repertoires appeared more alike than for healthy donors. There was a moderate but significant shortening of TCRB CDR3s in all four CD4+ subsets of Type 1 diabetes patients. Type 1 diabetes patients showed fewer insertions and more deletions at VDJ junctions.

Germline V gene data show CDR1 as SGHAT and CDR2 as FQNNGV. CDR3 length: 15 amino acids. Trimming left V 1 base short and J 2 bases short, with 11 bases between. Expressed TCRB transcripts were sequenced after all isolated RNA was converted to cDNA. Read counts averaged approximately 3.5 million for samples of naive, central memory and regulatory T cells. Data came from immunoSEQ multiplex PCR; TCRdb stores just in-frame clones and leaves some out. Here the sample spans hundreds of thousands of clones, about an eighth being singletons. Donors contributed one heparinised blood draw apiece, averaging around 100 mL. Turning to this clone: The antigen is undetermined.

This receptor was obtained from a man younger than 35 with type 1 diabetes. This chain connects TRBV11-2 to TRBJ1-2; D call uncertain. Sample: naive CD4+ T cells from blood. CDR3 coding DNA: TGTGCCAGCAGCTTAGGTAGATCAGGAAACTATGGCTACACCTTC. It yields the protein CASSLGRSGNYGYTF.